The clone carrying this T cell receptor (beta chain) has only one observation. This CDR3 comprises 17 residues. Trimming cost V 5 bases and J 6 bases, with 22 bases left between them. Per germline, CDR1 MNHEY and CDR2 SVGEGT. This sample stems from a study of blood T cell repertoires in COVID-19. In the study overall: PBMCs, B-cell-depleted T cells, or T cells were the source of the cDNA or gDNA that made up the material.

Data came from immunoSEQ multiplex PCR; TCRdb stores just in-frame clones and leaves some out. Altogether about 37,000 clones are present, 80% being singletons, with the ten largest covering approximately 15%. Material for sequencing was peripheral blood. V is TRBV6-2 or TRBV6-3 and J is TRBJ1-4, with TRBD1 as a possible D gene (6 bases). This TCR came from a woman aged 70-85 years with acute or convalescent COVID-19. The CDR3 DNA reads TGTGCCAGCAGTCCATGGGGGATACAGGGAGAGGATGAAAAACTGTTTTTT. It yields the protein CASSPWGIQGEDEKLFF.